The present entry profiles one T cell receptor (beta chain) with its context. The antigen is unknown. The data stem from a study of regulatory T cells in long-lasting Graves disease. Findings and caveats of the study: TRBV28 was favored in persistent disease, as were TRBJ1-2 and TRBJ2-5.

In building TCR beta libraries, iRepertoire HTBI primers were used together with Arm-PCR of CDR3 regions. Under the authors' procedure: Identification of gene segments yielded approximately 62 TRBV and more than eleven TRBJ across samples. One entry per CDR3 protein results from TCRdb running MiXCR on the multiplex PCR reads. The V and J calls, along with clone size, are taken from TCRdb and not from the paper's own processing. This table has about 530,000 distinct CDR3 sequences, about 16% appearing once. Time point of the sample: newly diagnosed GD, antithyroid drugs for less than 3 months. With RNA extracted from PBMCs as input, the TCR library was made. V was cut by 2 bases and J by 4 bases, with 27 bases left in between. Germline V gene lookup returns CDR1 MNHEY and CDR2 SVGAGI. This CDR3 contains 20 residues. This same sample was also taken into another study, of T cells in Graves' hyperthyroidism and ophthalmopathy.

The sequence derives from a middle-aged woman with Graves disease. This material consisted of peripheral blood mononuclear cells (PBMCs), taken at new diagnosis, from a patient treated with antithyroid drugs. The V call is TRBV6-5, the J call TRBJ1-3; D is uncertain. CDR3 in DNA: TGTGCCAGCAGTTACCAAGAAGACCAAATAACCCTTAGTGGAGGAAACACCATATATTTT. Its protein product is CASSYQEDQITLSGGNTIYF.